This TCR beta chain was retrieved from a study of monozygotic twins with inflammatory bowel disease. Study-wide findings and caveats: Among IBD patients, fewer clonotypes were shared with others than among healthy twins, especially with disease activity.

TCRalpha and TCRbeta cDNA went through two nested PCRs of approximately 17 and 9 cycles. TCRdb derives one entry per CDR3 protein from the 5' RACE reads, leaving out DNA. The table counts some 300,000 distinct CDR3 sequences; 5.6% lies in the top ten. Donors gave about 2.5 ml of blood apiece. CDR3 length: 13 amino acids. CDR1 and CDR2 (germline): MDHEN, SYDVKM. Worth noting for this clonotype: Antigen specificity is unknown.

The rearrangement uses TRBV28 and TRBJ2-3; TCRdb proposes TRBD1, but this gene call is untestable without DNA. Sequenced material: blood. This receptor was identified in a human donor with ulcerative colitis or Crohn's disease, or a healthy co-twin of an affected twin (not recorded which). The CDR3 region is CASTGAPTDTQYF.